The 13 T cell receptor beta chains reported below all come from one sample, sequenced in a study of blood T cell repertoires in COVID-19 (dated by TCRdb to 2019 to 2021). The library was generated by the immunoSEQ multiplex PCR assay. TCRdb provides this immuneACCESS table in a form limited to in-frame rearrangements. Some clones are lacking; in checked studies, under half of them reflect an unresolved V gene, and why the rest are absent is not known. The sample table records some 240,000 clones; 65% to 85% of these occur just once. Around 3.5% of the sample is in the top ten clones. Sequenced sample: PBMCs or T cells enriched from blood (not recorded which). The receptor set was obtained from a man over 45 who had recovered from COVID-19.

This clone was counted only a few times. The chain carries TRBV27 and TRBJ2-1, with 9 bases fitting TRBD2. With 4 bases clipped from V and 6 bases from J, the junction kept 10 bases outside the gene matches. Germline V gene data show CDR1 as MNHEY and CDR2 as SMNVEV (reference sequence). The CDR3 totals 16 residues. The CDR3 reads CASSSGRLAGFNEQFF. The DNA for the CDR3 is TGTGCCAGCAGTTCGGGCAGGCTAGCGGGATTCAATGAGCAGTTCTTC.

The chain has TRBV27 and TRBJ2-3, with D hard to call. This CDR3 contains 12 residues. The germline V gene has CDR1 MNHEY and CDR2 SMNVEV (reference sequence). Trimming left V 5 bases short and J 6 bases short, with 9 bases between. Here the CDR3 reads CASSRSADTQYF. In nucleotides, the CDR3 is TGTGCCAGCAGTCGGTCCGCCGATACGCAGTATTTT.

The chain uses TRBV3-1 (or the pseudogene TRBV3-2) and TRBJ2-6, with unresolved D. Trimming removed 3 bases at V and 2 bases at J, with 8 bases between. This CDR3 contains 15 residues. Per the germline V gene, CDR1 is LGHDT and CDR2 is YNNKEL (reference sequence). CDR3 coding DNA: TGTGCCAGCAGCCACCCCCCCGCTGGGGCCAACGTCCTGACTTTC. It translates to CASSHPPAGANVLTF.

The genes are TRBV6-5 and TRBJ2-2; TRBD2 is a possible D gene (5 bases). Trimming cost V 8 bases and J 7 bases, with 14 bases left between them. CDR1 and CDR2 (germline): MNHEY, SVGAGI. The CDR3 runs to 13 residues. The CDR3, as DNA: TGTGCCAGCCGCCTACTAGGGCACGGGGAGCTGTTTTTT. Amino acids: CASRLLGHGELFF.

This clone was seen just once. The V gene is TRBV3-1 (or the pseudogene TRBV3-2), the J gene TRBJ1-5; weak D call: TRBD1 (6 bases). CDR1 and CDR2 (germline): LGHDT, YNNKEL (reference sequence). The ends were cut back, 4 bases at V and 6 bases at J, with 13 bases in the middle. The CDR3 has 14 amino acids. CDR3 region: CASSPHRAGQPQHF. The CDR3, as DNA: TGTGCCAGCAGCCCGCACAGGGCTGGTCAGCCCCAGCATTTT.

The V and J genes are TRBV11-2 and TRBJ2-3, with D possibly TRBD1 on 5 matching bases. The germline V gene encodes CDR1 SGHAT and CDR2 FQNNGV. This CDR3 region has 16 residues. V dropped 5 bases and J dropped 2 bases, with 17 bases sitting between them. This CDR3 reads CASSPQPSGITDTQYF. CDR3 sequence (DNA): TGTGCCAGCAGCCCCCAACCCTCAGGGATCACAGATACGCAGTATTTT. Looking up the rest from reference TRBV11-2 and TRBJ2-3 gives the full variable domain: EAGVAQSPRYKIIEKRQSVAFWCNPISGHATLYWYQQILGQGPKLLIQFQNNGVVDDSQLPKDRFSAERLKGVDSTLKIQPAKLEDSAVYLCASSPQPSGITDTQYFGPGTRLTVL.

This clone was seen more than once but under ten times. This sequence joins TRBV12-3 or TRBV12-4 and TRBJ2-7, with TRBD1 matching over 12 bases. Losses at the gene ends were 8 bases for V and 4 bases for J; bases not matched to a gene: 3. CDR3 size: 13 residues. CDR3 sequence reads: CASRDRGQYEQYF. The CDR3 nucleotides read TGTGCCAGCCGGGACAGGGGGCAATACGAGCAGTACTTC.

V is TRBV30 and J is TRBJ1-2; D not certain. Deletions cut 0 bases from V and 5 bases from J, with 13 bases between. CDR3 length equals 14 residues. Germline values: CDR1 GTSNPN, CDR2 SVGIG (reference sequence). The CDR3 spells CAWSVRVGRYGYTF. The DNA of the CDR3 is TGTGCCTGGAGTGTACGGGTAGGGAGATATGGCTACACCTTC. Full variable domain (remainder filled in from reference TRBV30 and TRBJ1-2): SQTIHQWPATLVQPVGSPLSLECTVEGTSNPNLYWYRQAAGRGLQLLFYSVGIGQISSEVPQNLSASRPQDRQFILSSKKLLLSDSGFYLCAWSVRVGRYGYTFGSGTRLTVV.

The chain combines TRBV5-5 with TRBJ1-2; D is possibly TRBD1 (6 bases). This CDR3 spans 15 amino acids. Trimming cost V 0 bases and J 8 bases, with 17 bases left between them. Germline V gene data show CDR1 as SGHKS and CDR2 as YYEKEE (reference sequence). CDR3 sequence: CASSLAWTDAEGYTF. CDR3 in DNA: TGTGCCAGCAGCTTGGCCTGGACAGACGCCGAGGGCTACACCTTC.

The CDR3: CSASNSNYGYTF. Written as DNA, the CDR3 is TGCAGTGCTAGTAACTCTAACTATGGCTACACCTTC. This chain joins TRBV20-1 and TRBJ1-2; D gene ambiguous. Between the trimmed V and J ends, which lost 3 bases and 0 bases, there was a span of 5 bases. CDR1 is DFQATT and CDR2 is SNEGSKA in the germline V gene (reference sequence). The CDR3 loop spans 12 amino acids.

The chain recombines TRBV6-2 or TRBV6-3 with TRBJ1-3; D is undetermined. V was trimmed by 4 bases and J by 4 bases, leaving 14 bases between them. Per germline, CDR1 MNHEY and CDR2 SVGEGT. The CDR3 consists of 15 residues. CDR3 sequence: CASSFPRSRGNTIYF. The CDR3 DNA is TGTGCCAGCAGTTTCCCCCGATCTCGGGGAAACACCATATATTTT.

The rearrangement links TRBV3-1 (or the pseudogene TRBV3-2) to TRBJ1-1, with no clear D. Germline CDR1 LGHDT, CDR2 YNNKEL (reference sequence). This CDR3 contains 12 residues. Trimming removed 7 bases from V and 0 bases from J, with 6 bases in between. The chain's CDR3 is CASNSMNTEAFF. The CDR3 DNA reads TGTGCCAGCAACTCTATGAACACTGAAGCTTTCTTT.

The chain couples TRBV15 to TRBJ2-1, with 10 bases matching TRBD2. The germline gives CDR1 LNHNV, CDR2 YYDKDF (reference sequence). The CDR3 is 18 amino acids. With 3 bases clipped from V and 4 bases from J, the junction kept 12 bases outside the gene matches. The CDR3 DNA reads TGTGCCACCAGCAGGAATCCGCCGGGACTAGCGCTATACAATGAGCAGTTCTTC. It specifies CATSRNPPGLALYNEQFF.